This T cell receptor beta chain derives from a study of regulatory T cells in long-lasting Graves disease. The germline V gene has CDR1 LNHDA and CDR2 SQIVND (reference sequence). The CDR3 runs to 12 residues. Deletions cut 5 bases from V and 6 bases from J, with 8 bases between. HTBI primers from iRepertoire and Arm-PCR of CDR3 regions yielded the TCR beta libraries. TCRdb recomputed calls from the multiplex PCR reads with MiXCR, one row per CDR3 protein. The sample lists about 240,000 distinct CDR3 sequences, roughly a fifth occurring once. Time point given: newly diagnosed GD, antithyroid drugs for less than 3 months. TCR sequences were obtained from RNA taken from PBMCs.

The source of this sequence is a female donor with Graves disease. This chain uses TRBV19 with TRBJ1-5; D remains unclear. The sample in question was peripheral blood mononuclear cells (PBMCs), obtained at new diagnosis, from a patient treated with antithyroid drugs. CDR3 amino acids: CASSWVSQPQHF. The DNA of the CDR3 is TGTGCCAGTAGTTGGGTAAGTCAGCCCCAGCATTTT.